The rows below give T cell receptor beta chains drawn from one sample of a study of response to subunit inactivated influenza vaccine. TCRdb called the RT-PCR reads again in MiXCR, with one record for every CDR3 protein. The table lists roughly 790,000 distinct CDR3 sequences, about 20% of them singletons. The sample consisted of PBMCs from blood, taken approximately 5 days after vaccination. These receptors all stem from a middle-aged man who received an inactivated influenza vaccine. Each CDR3 is given with its conserved first and last residue. Fields, in order: J gene, clone size, V gene, D gene, CDR3 protein, CDR3 DNA. A D gene is named only where the DNA matches it firmly. Rows give clone size only sometimes, using once, few, many, or a class for an expanded clone.

J gene: TRBJ1-2; clone size: -; V gene: TRBV9; D gene: -; CDR3 protein: CASSVGDGSYTF; CDR3 DNA: TGTGCCAGCAGCGTAGGAGATGGCTCCTACACCTTC
J gene: TRBJ2-3; clone size: many; V gene: TRBV29-1; D gene: TRBD2; CDR3 protein: CSKTSGSRTDTQYF; CDR3 DNA: TGCAGCAAAACTAGCGGGAGCAGGACAGATACGCAGTATTTT
J gene: TRBJ1-5; clone size: -; V gene: TRBV12-3/TRBV12-4; D gene: -; CDR3 protein: CASRDTGSNQPQHF; CDR3 DNA: TGTGCCAGCAGGGATACAGGGTCCAATCAGCCCCAGCATTTT
J gene: TRBJ2-6; clone size: -; V gene: TRBV7-8; D gene: -; CDR3 protein: CASSFFVQAGANVLTF; CDR3 DNA: TGTGCCAGCAGCTTCTTTGTCCAGGCTGGGGCCAACGTCCTGACTTTC
J gene: TRBJ2-1; clone size: -; V gene: TRBV10-3; D gene: TRBD1; CDR3 protein: CAITQGASYNEQFF; CDR3 DNA: TGTGCCATCACACAGGGGGCAAGCTACAATGAGCAGTTCTTC
J gene: TRBJ1-6; clone size: few; V gene: TRBV30; D gene: -; CDR3 protein: CAWSVRQVYNSPLHF; CDR3 DNA: TGTGCCTGGAGTGTCCGGCAGGTCTATAATTCACCCCTCCACTTT
J gene: TRBJ2-5; clone size: -; V gene: TRBV5-1; D gene: -; CDR3 protein: CASSLELVSSPQETQYF; CDR3 DNA: TGCGCCAGCAGCTTGGAGTTGGTCAGCAGCCCCCAAGAGACCCAGTACTTC
J gene: TRBJ2-7; clone size: -; V gene: TRBV29-1; D gene: -; CDR3 protein: CSARPGGAYEQYF; CDR3 DNA: TGCAGCGCCCGCCCAGGGGGGGCCTACGAGCAGTACTTC
J gene: TRBJ2-7; clone size: few; V gene: TRBV5-1; D gene: -; CDR3 protein: CASTQNPGTPSGEQYF; CDR3 DNA: TGCGCCAGCACCCAAAACCCCGGGACACCCTCCGGCGAGCAGTACTTC
J gene: TRBJ2-2; clone size: -; V gene: TRBV11-2; D gene: -; CDR3 protein: CASSLAWAGELFF; CDR3 DNA: TGTGCCAGCAGCTTAGCGTGGGCCGGGGAGCTGTTTTTT
J gene: TRBJ2-2; clone size: -; V gene: TRBV12-3/TRBV12-4; D gene: -; CDR3 protein: CASNYYRENTGELFF; CDR3 DNA: TGTGCCAGCAACTACTACAGGGAGAACACCGGGGAGCTGTTTTTT
J gene: TRBJ2-7; clone size: few; V gene: TRBV10-3; D gene: -; CDR3 protein: CATGGWDNYEQYF; CDR3 DNA: TGTGCCACGGGGGGTTGGGACAACTACGAGCAGTACTTC
J gene: TRBJ2-7; clone size: -; V gene: TRBV20-1; D gene: TRBD2; CDR3 protein: CSATPGGRTYEQYF; CDR3 DNA: TGCAGTGCTACCCCGGGAGGGAGGACCTACGAGCAGTACTTC
J gene: TRBJ2-7; clone size: many; V gene: TRBV5-1; D gene: TRBD1; CDR3 protein: CASSRDRGEQYF; CDR3 DNA: TGTGCCAGCAGTCGGGACAGGGGCGAGCAGTACTTC
J gene: TRBJ2-5; clone size: -; V gene: TRBV20-1; D gene: TRBD2; CDR3 protein: CSARAAAGGETQYF; CDR3 DNA: TGCAGTGCTAGAGCGGCGGCGGGAGGCGAGACCCAGTACTTC
J gene: TRBJ2-3; clone size: once; V gene: TRBV20-1; D gene: TRBD1; CDR3 protein: CSAEGQGFTDTQYF; CDR3 DNA: TGCAGTGCAGAAGGACAGGGGTTCACAGATACGCAGTATTTT
J gene: TRBJ1-1; clone size: -; V gene: TRBV10-3; D gene: -; CDR3 protein: CAIRRPYQNTEAFF; CDR3 DNA: TGTGCCATCAGACGACCCTACCAGAACACTGAAGCTTTCTTT
J gene: TRBJ1-1; clone size: -; V gene: TRBV10-3; D gene: -; CDR3 protein: CAISESMAGAQTEAFF; CDR3 DNA: TGTGCCATCAGTGAGTCTATGGCGGGGGCCCAGACTGAAGCTTTCTTT
J gene: TRBJ2-1; clone size: few; V gene: TRBV7-2; D gene: -; CDR3 protein: CASSLAHEYNEQFF; CDR3 DNA: TGTGCCAGCAGCTTAGCGCACGAATACAATGAGCAGTTCTTC
J gene: TRBJ2-7; clone size: few; V gene: TRBV7-2; D gene: -; CDR3 protein: CASSLGRALYEQYF; CDR3 DNA: TGTGCCAGCAGCTTAGGCAGGGCACTCTACGAGCAGTACTTC
J gene: TRBJ2-1; clone size: few; V gene: TRBV29-1; D gene: TRBD2; CDR3 protein: CSVETSGSYNEQFF; CDR3 DNA: TGCAGCGTTGAAACTAGCGGGAGTTACAATGAGCAGTTCTTC
J gene: TRBJ2-3; clone size: -; V gene: TRBV20-1; D gene: -; CDR3 protein: CCARDFEGLGGTDTQYF; CDR3 DNA: TGCTGTGCTAGAGATTTCGAGGGGCTAGGTGGCACAGATACGCAGTATTTT
J gene: TRBJ2-5; clone size: few; V gene: TRBV12-3/TRBV12-4; D gene: -; CDR3 protein: CASSLRSLETQYF; CDR3 DNA: TGTGCCAGCAGTTTAAGGAGCTTAGAGACCCAGTACTTC
J gene: TRBJ2-2; clone size: once; V gene: TRBV11-2; D gene: -; CDR3 protein: CASSLVSPGELFF; CDR3 DNA: TGTGCCAGCAGCTTAGTGAGCCCCGGGGAGCTGTTTTTT
J gene: TRBJ2-5; clone size: few; V gene: TRBV7-2; D gene: TRBD2; CDR3 protein: CASSFWTSGVWETQYF; CDR3 DNA: TGTGCCAGCAGCTTCTGGACTAGCGGGGTCTGGGAGACCCAGTACTTC
J gene: TRBJ2-3; clone size: few; V gene: TRBV19; D gene: -; CDR3 protein: CASSIVGWPFDTDTQYF; CDR3 DNA: TGTGCCAGTAGTATTGTGGGCTGGCCTTTCGACACAGATACGCAGTATTTT
J gene: TRBJ2-7; clone size: -; V gene: TRBV20-1; D gene: -; CDR3 protein: CSARDLGGRPYEQYF; CDR3 DNA: TGCAGTGCTAGAGATCTAGGTGGGAGGCCCTACGAGCAGTACTTC
J gene: TRBJ2-5; clone size: -; V gene: TRBV18; D gene: -; CDR3 protein: CASSLRADQETQYF; CDR3 DNA: TGTGCCAGCTCACTCCGGGCCGACCAAGAGACCCAGTACTTC
J gene: TRBJ2-1; clone size: -; V gene: TRBV7-8; D gene: -; CDR3 protein: CASSSTPILTNEQFF; CDR3 DNA: TGTGCCAGCAGCTCGACTCCCATACTAACCAATGAGCAGTTCTTC
J gene: TRBJ2-3; clone size: -; V gene: TRBV20-1; D gene: -; CDR3 protein: CSARAPLVGTDTQYF; CDR3 DNA: TGCAGTGCTAGGGCCCCCCTGGTTGGCACAGATACGCAGTATTTT
J gene: TRBJ2-7; clone size: -; V gene: TRBV10-3; D gene: TRBD2; CDR3 protein: CAISVGLAGNYEQYF; CDR3 DNA: TGTGCCATCAGTGTGGGACTAGCGGGGAACTACGAGCAGTACTTC
J gene: TRBJ2-7; clone size: -; V gene: TRBV7-8; D gene: -; CDR3 protein: CASSLGQWWNNEQYF; CDR3 DNA: TGTGCCAGCAGCTTAGGGCAGTGGTGGAACAACGAGCAGTACTTC
J gene: TRBJ2-1; clone size: -; V gene: TRBV11-2; D gene: -; CDR3 protein: CASRRGVEQFF; CDR3 DNA: TGTGCCAGCCGAAGGGGGGTTGAGCAGTTCTTC
J gene: TRBJ2-7; clone size: -; V gene: TRBV12-3/TRBV12-4; D gene: -; CDR3 protein: CASSPEGPYEQYF; CDR3 DNA: TGTGCCAGCAGTCCCGAGGGGCCCTACGAGCAGTACTTC
J gene: TRBJ2-1; clone size: -; V gene: TRBV6-5; D gene: TRBD2; CDR3 protein: CASSYSQPSGLAGVGEQFF; CDR3 DNA: TGTGCCAGCAGTTACTCGCAACCCTCGGGTCTAGCGGGAGTCGGTGAGCAGTTCTTC